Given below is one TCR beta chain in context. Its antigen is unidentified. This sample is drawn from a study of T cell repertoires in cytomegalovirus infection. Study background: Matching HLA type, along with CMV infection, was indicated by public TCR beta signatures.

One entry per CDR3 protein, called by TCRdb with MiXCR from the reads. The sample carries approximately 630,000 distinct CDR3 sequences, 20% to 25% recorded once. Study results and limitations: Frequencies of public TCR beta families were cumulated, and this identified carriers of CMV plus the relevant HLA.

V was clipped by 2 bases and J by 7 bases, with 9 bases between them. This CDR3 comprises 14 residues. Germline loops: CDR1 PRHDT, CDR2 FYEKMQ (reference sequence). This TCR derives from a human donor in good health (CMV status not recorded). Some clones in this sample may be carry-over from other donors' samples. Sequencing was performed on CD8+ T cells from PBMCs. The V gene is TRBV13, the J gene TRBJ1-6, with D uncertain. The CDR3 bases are TGTGCCAGCAGCTTATTTACGGGAAATTCACCCCTCCACTTT. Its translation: CASSLFTGNSPLHF.